This T cell receptor beta chain was retrieved from a study of cytomegalovirus exposure and HLA in healthy donors. Broader study findings: The number of N-insertions in an Asian-associated ancestry cluster was reportedly below the approximately 700-donor mean in a later analysis. Earlier analysis yielded a pattern in which most TCR beta V segments were productive about 90% or about 30% of the time. As a later analysis showed, a missense DCLRE1C variant was linked to trimming of TCR beta V- and J-genes.

Concerning this clone itself: Its antigen is as yet unknown.

Trimming removed 4 bases from V and 9 bases from J, with 7 bases in between. The CDR3 sequence is 11 residues long. Germline CDR1 SEHNR, CDR2 FQNEAQ (reference sequence). The primer mix had 60 Vbeta and 13 Jbeta primers. The method was immunoSEQ multiplex PCR; TCRdb's version includes in-frame clones alone and lacks a portion of them. Among about 280,000 clones listed, 70% to 90% were seen once. The receptor was derived from a woman under 30 in good health and CMV-seronegative. This sequence joins TRBV7-9 and TRBJ2-1; D gene ambiguous. Sequenced input: PBMCs. Here the CDR3 DNA reads TGTGCCAGCAGCTCAGTGGTTGAGCAGTTCTTC. Translation gives CASSSVVEQFF.